Detailed here is one TCR beta chain. Its antigen is not identified. The V and J ends lost 11 bases and 7 bases respectively, with 18 bases between them. There are 12 residues in the CDR3. CDR1 and CDR2 (germline): MDHEN, SYDVKM. This entry is derived from a study of Graves' ophthalmopathy and Graves' hyperthyroidism. In the study overall: Cases classed as stable hyperthyroidism had no ophthalmopathy within 18 months of follow-up. Overall study results and limits: In blood appeared most of the expanded thyroid clonotypes whose frequency exceeded 0.001.

RNA transcripts yielded amplified TCR beta CDR3 regions. Following a first-round RT-PCR that used HTBI primers, a second-round multiplex PCR was carried out. TCRdb used MiXCR to reprocess the multiplex PCR reads, holding one entry per CDR3 protein. Among around 1.1 million distinct CDR3 sequences listed, roughly two fifths were seen once. The TCR comes from an adult man with Graves' hyperthyroidism. The source material was peripheral blood or thyroid tissue (not recorded which). The gene calls are TRBV28 and TRBJ2-7, with a possible D match to TRBD2 (5 bases). The CDR3 loop reads CAGADSPREQYF. CDR3 sequence (DNA): TGTGCCGGAGCGGATTCCCCTCGAGAGCAGTACTTC.